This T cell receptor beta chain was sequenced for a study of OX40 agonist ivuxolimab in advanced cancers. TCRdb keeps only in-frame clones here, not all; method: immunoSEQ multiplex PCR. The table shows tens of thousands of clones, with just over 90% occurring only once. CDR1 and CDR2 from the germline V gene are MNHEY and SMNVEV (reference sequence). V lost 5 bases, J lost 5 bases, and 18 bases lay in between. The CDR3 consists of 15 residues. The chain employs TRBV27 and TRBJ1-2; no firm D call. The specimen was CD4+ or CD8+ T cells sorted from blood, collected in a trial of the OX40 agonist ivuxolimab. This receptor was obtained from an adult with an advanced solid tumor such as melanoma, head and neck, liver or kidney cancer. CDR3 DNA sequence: TGTGCCAGCAGTCCGGACCGGGAACTACCATATGGCTACACCTTC. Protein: CASSPDRELPYGYTF.